This passage covers 30 T cell receptor beta chains from one sample sequenced in a study of Tregs in tolerant kidney transplant recipients. Assay: immunoSEQ multiplex PCR; the TCRdb copy retains only in-frame clones and omits some. The table for this sample gives 25,000 to 35,000 clones. Mixed chimerism was transient after nonmyeloablative marrow transplants from related graft donors. Sequencing used CD4+ T cells from blood (PBMCs), obtained 24 months after the transplant. These receptors originate from a human patient who received a combined kidney and bone marrow transplant. The T cells may partly be graft donor cells.

A note on this clone: The CDR3 is cut off 3 residues early in the read; its end comes from the germline J gene. This sequence joins TRBV20-1 and TRBJ2-7, with 8 bases identical to TRBD2. Germline lookup yields CDR1 DFQATT and CDR2 SNEGSKA (reference sequence). The CDR3 contains 14 residues. The junction had 10 bases not matched to a gene; V was cut back by 3 bases and J by 6 bases. CDR3 in amino acids: CSARGEAGVGEQYF. The DNA read from the CDR3 is TGCAGTGCTAGGGGGGAAGCGGGAGTGGGCGAG.

Of note for this clone: The read stops 3 residues short of the end of the CDR3; the missing end is completed from the germline J gene. The chain carries TRBV29-1 and TRBJ2-4, with a possible D match to TRBD1 (6 bases). CDR1 and CDR2 from the germline V gene are SQVTM and ANQGSEA. CDR3 length: 12 residues. Trimming removed 7 bases at V and 8 bases at J, with 15 bases between. CDR3 region: CSARGSRDIQYF. CDR3 DNA (partial): TGCAGCGCGAGGGGGAGCAGGGACATT.

As regards this clone: The CDR3 end lies 3 residues beyond the end of the read and is filled in from the germline J gene. The chain has TRBV20-1 and TRBJ1-3, with D maybe TRBD1 (5 bases). V lost 0 bases and J 0 bases, leaving 12 bases between the germline ends. Per the germline V gene, CDR1 is DFQATT and CDR2 is SNEGSKA (reference sequence). The CDR3 spans 16 residues. Partial CDR3 DNA: TGCAGTGCTAGAGACCGTACAGGTGTCTCTGGAAACACC. It encodes CSARDRTGVSGNT. The whole CDR3 is CSARDRTGVSGNTIYF.

Concerning this clone itself: The read terminates 3 residues before the CDR3 end, so the remaining end is supplied by the germline J gene. This chain joins TRBV4-2 and TRBJ1-2; 11 nucleotides line up with TRBD1. There are 16 residues in the CDR3. Germline loops: CDR1 LGHNA, CDR2 YNFKEQ. CDR3 DNA, as far as it was read: TGTGCCAGCAGCCAAGATTACTCCGGGACAGGGGGAGGC. This translates into CASSQDYSGTGGG. The entire CDR3 reads CASSQDYSGTGGGYTF.

Note on this clone: The CDR3 goes on 3 residues after the read ends, and that part is filled in from the germline J gene. This rearrangement joins TRBV6-4 to TRBJ2-7; 8 nucleotides match TRBD1. The CDR3 contains 14 residues. J gave up 0 bases and V 11 bases, and 9 bases lay outside the gene matches. Per germline, CDR1 MRHNA and CDR2 SNTAGT. The sequenced CDR3 bases are TGTGCCCGACCTCGACAGGGGTCCTCCTACGAG. It specifies CARPRQGSSYE. The whole CDR3 sequence reads CARPRQGSSYEQYF.

Turning to this clone: The CDR3 end is not reached by the read, which stops 3 residues before it; the germline J gene fills it in. This chain uses TRBV20-1 with TRBJ2-7; 9 nucleotides match TRBD2. The V gene end was trimmed by 8 bases and the J gene end by 4 bases; junction bases not matched to a gene: 9. Germline CDR1 reads DFQATT; CDR2 reads SNEGSKA (reference sequence). The CDR3 totals 13 residues. The CDR3 is CSPMSSGRYEQYF. CDR3 DNA (partial): TGCAGTCCAATGTCAAGCGGGAGGTACGAG.

Worth noting for this clone: Read coverage stops 3 residues before the CDR3 terminus; the germline J gene supplies the remainder. The chain is built from TRBV5-4 and TRBJ2-6; the D is unclear. V was clipped by 0 bases and J by 0 bases, with 7 bases between them. Germline V gene sequence: CDR1 SGHNT, CDR2 YYREEE (reference sequence). The CDR3 is 16 amino acids. The sequenced part of the CDR3 DNA is TGTGCCAGCAGCTTGGACACCGTCTCTGGGGCCAACGTC. It translates to CASSLDTVSGANV. The entire CDR3 protein reads CASSLDTVSGANVLTF.

For this clone: The missing CDR3 end, 3 residues past where the read stops, is filled in from the germline J gene. This rearrangement joins TRBV5-1 to TRBJ1-1, with TRBD1 as a possible D gene (5 bases). V lost 4 bases, J lost 4 bases, and 14 bases lay in between. Germline CDR1 SGHRS, CDR2 YFSETQ. The CDR3 is 14 amino acids. Here the CDR3 reads CASSLQGVGTEAFF. The DNA read from the CDR3 is TGCGCCAGCAGCCTCCAGGGAGTGGGCACTGAA.

As to this clone: From the germline J gene comes the end of the CDR3, since the read stops 3 residues before it. The chain joins TRBV2 to TRBJ1-6; 8 bases are shared with TRBD1. Germline CDR1 and CDR2: SNHLY and FYNNEI. This CDR3 is built from 14 residues. The trim removed 7 bases at V and 9 bases at J, leaving 8 bases unmatched. Incomplete CDR3 DNA: TGTGCCAGCATATCGGACAGGGCCGCTTCACCC. As protein: CASISDRAASP. In full, the CDR3 is CASISDRAASPLHF.

Worth noting for this clone: The read comes to an end 3 residues before the CDR3 does, leaving the germline J gene to fill in the end. This chain links TRBV20-1 with TRBJ1-5; TRBD1 might be the D (6 bases). This CDR3 comprises 13 residues. V lost 0 bases, J lost 7 bases, and 10 bases lay in between. CDR1 DFQATT and CDR2 SNEGSKA come from the germline V gene (reference sequence). CDR3 amino acids: CSAREQGTQPQHF. CDR3 DNA (partial): TGCAGTGCTAGAGAACAGGGTACCCAGCCC.

To note about this clone: The read terminates 3 residues ahead of where the CDR3 ends, so the germline J gene completes it. V gene TRBV7-2 combines with J gene TRBJ2-7, with TRBD2 matching over 14 bases. V lost 4 bases, J lost 3 bases, and 2 bases stayed unmatched. Germline V gene sequence: CDR1 SGHTA, CDR2 FQGNSA. The CDR3 has 15 amino acids. Incomplete CDR3 DNA: TGTGCCAGCAGCTCGGGACTAGCGGGAGTCTACGAG. This sequence encodes CASSSGLAGVYE. The complete CDR3 reads CASSSGLAGVYEQYF.

CDR3 bases read: TGTGCCAGCAGTTTTCCCAGGGCCAACGAG. Amino acid sequence: CASSFPRANE. The full CDR3 protein is CASSFPRANEQYF. The chain uses TRBV28 and TRBJ2-7, with a possible D match to TRBD1 (5 bases). The read stops 3 residues short of the end of the CDR3; the missing end is completed from the germline J gene. Trimming shortened V by 3 bases and J by 5 bases, and 11 bases separated the two germline ends. Germline V gene lookup returns CDR1 MDHEN and CDR2 SYDVKM. The CDR3 sequence is 13 residues long.

Comments on this clone: The read terminates 3 residues before the CDR3 end, so the remaining end is supplied by the germline J gene. The V gene is TRBV7-2, the J gene TRBJ2-4, with D maybe TRBD1 (6 bases). V lost 1 base, J lost 4 bases, and 11 bases lay in between. Looked up from germline, CDR1 is SGHTA and CDR2 is FQGNSA. The CDR3 consists of 15 residues. The CDR3 DNA, read in part, is TGTGCCAGCAGCTTAGGAGGTCAGGGGAAAAACATT. Residues: CASSLGGQGKNI. The entire CDR3 is CASSLGGQGKNIQYF.

About this clone: The read ends 3 residues before the CDR3 terminus; that terminus is restored from the germline J gene. This chain connects TRBV2 to TRBJ1-2, with TRBD1 as a possible D gene (5 bases). This CDR3 comprises 13 residues. Germline V gene data show CDR1 as SNHLY and CDR2 as FYNNEI. Trimming left V 4 bases short and J 6 bases short, with 12 bases between. Here the CDR3 reads CASSGRWGNGYTF. The CDR3 DNA, read in part, is TGTGCCAGCAGTGGAAGGTGGGGCAATGGC.

As regards this clone: The DNA ends 3 residues before the CDR3 does, and the rest of the CDR3 is filled in from the germline J gene. The chain links TRBV20-1 to TRBJ1-4; 9 positions match TRBD1. Germline V gene data show CDR1 as DFQATT and CDR2 as SNEGSKA (reference sequence). This CDR3 has 14 residues. V lost 2 bases, J lost 8 bases, and 6 bases stayed unmatched. The CDR3 sequence: CSARPGQGREKLFF. The CDR3 DNA, read in part, is TGCAGTGCTAGACCGGGACAGGGTCGAGAAAAA.

With respect to this clone: The observed sequence ends 3 residues before the CDR3 terminus, with the missing tail filled in from the germline J gene. The chain is built from TRBV9 and TRBJ1-4, with TRBD1 matching 7 bases. The CDR3 spans 15 residues. The V gene end was trimmed by 3 bases and the J gene end by 5 bases; junction bases not matched to a gene: 7. CDR1 is SGDLS, CDR2 YYNGEE, per germline. CDR3 DNA, as far as it was read: TGTGCCAGCAGCGAACAGGGGCTAACCAATGAAAAA. Amino acids: CASSEQGLTNEK. The full CDR3 is CASSEQGLTNEKLFF.

This clone shows up as medium-sized (0.01 to 0.1%) by frequency. CDR3 region: CSAVQGGSEQYF. The sequenced CDR3 bases are TGCAGTGCCGTACAGGGGGGGAGCGAG. V is TRBV20-1 and J is TRBJ2-7, with a possible D match to TRBD1 (8 bases). Sequencing ends 3 residues short of the CDR3 end; the germline J gene provides the rest. Looked up from germline, CDR1 is DFQATT and CDR2 is SNEGSKA (reference sequence). This CDR3 comprises 12 residues. V was clipped by 6 bases and J by 6 bases, with 15 bases between them.

Comments on this clone: The sequence runs out 3 residues before the end of the CDR3; the remainder is reconstructed from the germline J gene. The chain carries TRBV18 and TRBJ2-3, with D tentatively TRBD2 (5 bases). Germline assignment: CDR1 KGHSH and CDR2 LQKENI. V shed 2 bases and J shed 6 bases, with 15 bases lying between them. The CDR3 runs to 15 residues. CDR3 region: CASSPVSLAMDTQYF. The sequenced part of the CDR3 DNA is TGTGCCAGCTCACCAGTATCGCTAGCCATGGATACG.

Of note for this clone: Read data end 3 residues before the CDR3 end; the end is taken from the germline J gene. This sequence joins TRBV29-1 and TRBJ2-5; 7 bases are shared with TRBD1. Unmatched junction bases numbered 8, after V lost 5 bases and J lost 5 bases. The CDR3 runs to 13 residues. CDR1 and CDR2 (germline): SQVTM, ANQGSEA. The part of the CDR3 DNA that was read is TGCAGCGTTAGACAGGGAAATTTGGAGACC. This gives the protein CSVRQGNLET. The full CDR3 protein reads CSVRQGNLETQYF.

As regards this clone: The observed sequence ends 3 residues before the CDR3 terminus, with the missing tail filled in from the germline J gene. V is TRBV30 and J is TRBJ2-7; 7 bases fit TRBD1. Trimming at V came to 4 bases and at J to 2 bases, leaving 2 bases not matched to a gene. Germline V gives CDR1 GTSNPN, CDR2 SVGIG (reference sequence). CDR3 length equals 12 residues. The chain's CDR3 is CAWKGAPYEQYF. The part of the CDR3 DNA that was read is TGTGCCTGGAAGGGGGCCCCCTACGAG. Full variable domain (remainder filled in from reference TRBV30 and TRBJ2-7): SQTIHQWPATLVQPVGSPLSLECTVEGTSNPNLYWYRQAAGRGLQLLFYSVGIGQISSEVPQNLSASRPQDRQFILSSKKLLLSDSGFYLCAWKGAPYEQYFGPGTRLTVT.

The CDR3 sequence is CASSVHKGTSTDTQYF. The CDR3 bases that were read are TGTGCCAGCAGTGTTCATAAGGGGACTAGCACAGATACG. This chain links TRBV2 with TRBJ2-3; possibly TRBD2 for D (6 bases). The CDR3 end is not reached by the read, which stops 3 residues before it; the germline J gene fills it in. Per germline, CDR1 SNHLY and CDR2 FYNNEI. Trimming pared 4 bases from V and 0 bases from J, leaving 14 bases between. The CDR3 is made up of 16 amino acids.

A word on this clone: Sequencing ends 3 residues short of the CDR3 end; the germline J gene provides the rest. The rearrangement uses TRBV20-1 and TRBJ2-5, with a tentative D call TRBD1 (5 bases). The germline V gene has CDR1 DFQATT and CDR2 SNEGSKA (reference sequence). This CDR3 has 14 residues. Between the trimmed V and J ends, which lost 0 bases and 2 bases, there was a span of 10 bases. The CDR3 DNA, read in part, is TGCAGTGCTAGAGATGGGGCAGGACAAGAGACC. Protein sequence: CSARDGAGQET. The full CDR3 protein reads CSARDGAGQETQYF.

Remarks on this clone: The read gets to within 3 residues of the CDR3 end, and the germline J gene fills in the rest. The rearrangement joins TRBV20-1 to TRBJ2-6, with D uncertain. CDR3 length: 14 amino acids. Germline CDR1 DFQATT, CDR2 SNEGSKA (reference sequence). Trimming took 3 bases from V and 0 from J, leaving 6 bases between them. The sequenced part of the CDR3 DNA is TGCAGTGCTAGGACACTCTCTGGGGCCAACGTC. This gives the protein CSARTLSGANV. The whole CDR3 is CSARTLSGANVLTF.

Remarks on this clone: The read falls 3 residues short of the CDR3 end, and the missing part is taken from the germline J gene. The V gene is TRBV18, the J gene TRBJ2-1; 8 nucleotides agree with TRBD1. The germline V gene encodes CDR1 KGHSH and CDR2 LQKENI. The CDR3 has 15 residues. J was trimmed by 1 base and V by 6 bases; bases with no gene match: 5. The CDR3 is CASSYQGASYNEQFF. CDR3 bases read: TGTGCCAGCTCTTATCAGGGGGCATCCTACAATGAG.

A remark on this clone: The read finishes 3 residues shy of the CDR3 end, and the germline J gene is used to complete it. This sequence joins TRBV11-1 and TRBJ2-7; D may be TRBD2 (6 bases). With 0 bases removed from V and 4 bases from J, the gap between germline ends came to 10 bases. The CDR3 runs 14 residues. Per the germline V gene, CDR1 is SGHAT and CDR2 is FQDESV (reference sequence). The DNA read from the CDR3 is TGTGCCAGCAGCTTAGCGGAGGGGAAGTACGAG. Residues: CASSLAEGKYE. The whole CDR3 sequence reads CASSLAEGKYEQYF.

With regard to this clone: The DNA ends 3 residues before the CDR3 does, and the rest of the CDR3 is filled in from the germline J gene. The V call is TRBV19, the J call TRBJ1-3, with 7 bases fitting TRBD1. The germline V gene encodes CDR1 LNHDA and CDR2 SQIVND (reference sequence). The CDR3 spans 12 residues. CDR3 bases read: TGTGCCAGTAGTTTATTAACAGGGGTT. Its protein is CASSLLTGV. The full CDR3 is CASSLLTGVIYF.

The CDR3 sequence: CASSLVRATEAFF. The covered CDR3 bases are TGTGCCAGCAGCTTAGTGAGGGCCACTGAA. The rearrangement links TRBV7-3 to TRBJ1-1; D is unclear. Read coverage stops 3 residues before the CDR3 terminus; the germline J gene supplies the remainder. The CDR3 totals 13 residues. From germline, CDR1 is SGHTA and CDR2 FQGTGA. Trimming took 2 bases from V and 4 from J, leaving 8 bases between them.

As regards this clone: The read comes to an end 3 residues before the CDR3 does, leaving the germline J gene to fill in the end. This chain connects TRBV5-4 to TRBJ2-7; TRBD1 matches 8 bases. CDR3 length equals 15 residues. V shed 0 bases and J 5 bases; nucleotides not matched to a gene: 7. Germline V gene lookup returns CDR1 SGHNT and CDR2 YYREEE (reference sequence). CDR3: CASSLGTGGEDEQYF. Incomplete CDR3 DNA: TGTGCCAGCAGCTTGGGAACAGGGGGTGAGGACGAG.

As to this clone: The sequenced fragment ends 3 residues before the CDR3 boundary, so the rest is inferred from the germline J gene. The chain links TRBV20-1 to TRBJ2-3; TRBD1 might be the D (5 bases). Germline loops: CDR1 DFQATT, CDR2 SNEGSKA (reference sequence). The CDR3 contains 13 residues. Trimming took 6 bases from V and 2 from J, leaving 12 bases between them. CDR3 protein: CSALGADTDTQYF. The sequenced CDR3 bases are TGCAGTGCCCTAGGGGCAGACACAGATACG.

In regard to this clone: The read stops 3 residues short of the end of the CDR3; the missing end is completed from the germline J gene. The V gene is TRBV2, the J gene TRBJ1-4; D perhaps matches TRBD1 (5 bases). The CDR3 is made up of 13 amino acids. V lost 5 bases and J 4 bases, leaving 8 bases between the germline ends. CDR1 and CDR2 (germline): SNHLY, FYNNEI. CDR3: CASSQGLNEKLFF. The covered CDR3 bases are TGTGCCAGCAGTCAGGGCCTTAATGAAAAA.